The 7 T cell receptor beta chains below were found in one sample sequenced in a study of identical twins. In TCRdb, the 5' RACE reads were re-called with MiXCR into one record per CDR3 protein. Of about 730,000 distinct CDR3 sequences in the sample, around 21% were seen once. The data were also submitted as part of a second study, on T cells expressing NK-cell markers.

Sequenced: PBMCs. These receptors all come from a woman between 18 and 29 years old in good health.

The gene calls are TRBV5-4 and TRBJ1-6, with D perhaps matching TRBD1 (6 bases). V lost 0 bases and J lost 7, with 14 bases in between. Germline V CDR1 and CDR2: SGHNT, YYREEE (reference sequence). The CDR3 has 16 amino acids. CDR3 in DNA: TGTGCCAGCAGCTTGGGGACAGAACTCCCGAATTCACCCCTCCACTTT. It translates to CASSLGTELPNSPLHF.

This clonotype has more than one count but fewer than ten. The V and J genes are TRBV20-1 and TRBJ2-1, with 8 bases identical to TRBD1. Germline V gene sequence: CDR1 DFQATT, CDR2 SNEGSKA (reference sequence). The CDR3 is 16 amino acids. V shed 1 base and J 6 bases; nucleotides not matched to a gene: 11. The CDR3 loop reads CSARALIQGVGNEQFF. Here the CDR3 DNA reads TGCAGTGCTAGAGCGCTGATACAGGGGGTGGGCAATGAGCAGTTCTTC.

The chain combines TRBV7-6 with TRBJ2-3; 7 bases line up with TRBD2. CDR3 length: 15 amino acids. Germline V lookup: CDR1 SGHVS, CDR2 FNYEAQ. V was pared by 3 bases and J by 2 bases, with 5 bases of the junction left unmatched. This chain's CDR3 is CASSLPGGTTDTQYF. CDR3 DNA sequence: TGTGCCAGCAGCTTGCCGGGGGGTACCACAGATACGCAGTATTTT.

In its sample, this clonotype was seen many times. The V call is TRBV9, the J call TRBJ2-7; 13 positions match TRBD2. CDR1 and CDR2 (germline): SGDLS, YYNGEE. V lost 3 bases to trimming and J lost 5 bases; unmatched junction nucleotides: 2. This CDR3 contains 14 residues. CDR3 DNA sequence: TGTGCCAGCAGCGCCGGGACTAGCGGGGACGAGCAGTACTTC. This codes for CASSAGTSGDEQYF. Filled out from reference TRBV9 and TRBJ2-7, the complete variable domain reads DSGVTQTPKHLITATGQRVTLRCSPRSGDLSVYWYQQSLDQGLQFLIQYYNGEERAKGNILERFSAQQFPDLHSELNLSSLELGDSALYFCASSAGTSGDEQYFGPGTRLTVT.

There are many counts of this clonotype. This rearrangement joins TRBV28 to TRBJ2-3; D gene uncertain. Germline values: CDR1 MDHEN, CDR2 SYDVKM. V lost 2 bases and J 4 bases, leaving 7 bases between the germline ends. This CDR3 has 13 residues. This chain's CDR3 is CASSLPTADTQYF. DNA for the CDR3: TGTGCCAGCAGTTTACCTACCGCAGATACGCAGTATTTT.

The V call is TRBV5-1, the J call TRBJ2-3, with TRBD2 matching over 10 bases. V was clipped by 1 base and J by 6 bases; unmatched bases: 11. This CDR3 contains 17 residues. CDR1 is SGHRS, CDR2 YFSETQ, per germline. The CDR3 loop is CASSLRTSGTGVDTQYF. The CDR3, as DNA: TGCGCCAGCAGCTTGCGTACTAGCGGGACCGGTGTGGATACGCAGTATTTT.

The table lists this clonotype with many counts. V usage is TRBV11-2 and J usage is TRBJ2-5; 9 bases are a match to TRBD1. With 3 bases clipped from V and 5 bases from J, the junction kept 4 bases outside the gene matches. CDR1 is SGHAT and CDR2 is FQNNGV in the germline V gene. The CDR3 spans 14 residues. The CDR3 spells CASSLTGGYETQYF. The CDR3 nucleotides are TGTGCCAGCAGCTTGACAGGGGGATACGAGACCCAGTACTTC.